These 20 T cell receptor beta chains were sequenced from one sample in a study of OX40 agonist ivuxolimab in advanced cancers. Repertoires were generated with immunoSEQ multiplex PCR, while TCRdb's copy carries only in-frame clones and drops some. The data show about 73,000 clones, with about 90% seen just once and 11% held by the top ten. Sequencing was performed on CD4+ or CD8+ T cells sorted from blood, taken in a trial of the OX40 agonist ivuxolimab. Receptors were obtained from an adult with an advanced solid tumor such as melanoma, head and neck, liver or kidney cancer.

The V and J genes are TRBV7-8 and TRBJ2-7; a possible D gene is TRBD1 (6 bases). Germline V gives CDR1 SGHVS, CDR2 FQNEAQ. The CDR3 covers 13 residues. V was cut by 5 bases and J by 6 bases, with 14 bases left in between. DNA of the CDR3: TGTGCCAGCAGCACCCCGGACAGATCCGAGCAGTACTTC. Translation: CASSTPDRSEQYF.

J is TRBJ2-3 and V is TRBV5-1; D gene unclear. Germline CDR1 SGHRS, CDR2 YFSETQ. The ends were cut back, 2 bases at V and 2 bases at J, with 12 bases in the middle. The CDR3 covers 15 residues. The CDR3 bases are TGCGCCAGCAGCTTCCTCGGCGGATACACAGATACGCAGTATTTT. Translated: CASSFLGGYTDTQYF. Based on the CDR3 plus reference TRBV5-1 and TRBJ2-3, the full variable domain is KAGVTQTPRYLIKTRGQQVTLSCSPISGHRSVSWYQQTPGQGLQFLFEYFSETQRNKGNFPGRFSGRQFSNSRSEMNVSTLELGDSALYLCASSFLGGYTDTQYFGPGTRLTVL.

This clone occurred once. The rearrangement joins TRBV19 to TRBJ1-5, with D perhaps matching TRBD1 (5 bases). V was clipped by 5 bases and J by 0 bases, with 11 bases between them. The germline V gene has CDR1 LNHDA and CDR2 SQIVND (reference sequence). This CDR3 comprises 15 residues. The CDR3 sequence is CASSLNGASNQPQHF. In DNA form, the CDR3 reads TGTGCCAGTAGTTTGAATGGGGCTAGCAATCAGCCCCAGCATTTT.

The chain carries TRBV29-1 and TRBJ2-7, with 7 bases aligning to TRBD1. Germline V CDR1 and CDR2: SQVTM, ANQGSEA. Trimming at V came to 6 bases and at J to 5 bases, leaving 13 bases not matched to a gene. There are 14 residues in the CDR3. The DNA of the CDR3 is TGCAGCGTGGCACAGGGGCTGAGTGGGGACGAGCAGTACTTC. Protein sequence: CSVAQGLSGDEQYF.

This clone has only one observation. CDR3 bases: TGTGCCAGCCACACTGGCGGGACCCCTTCCACTGAAGCTTTCTTT. Its translation is CASHTGGTPSTEAFF. J is TRBJ1-1 and V is TRBV27; TRBD1 might be the D (5 bases). The germline V gene encodes CDR1 MNHEY and CDR2 SMNVEV (reference sequence). This CDR3 comprises 15 residues. Deletions cut 8 bases from V and 4 bases from J, with 20 bases between.

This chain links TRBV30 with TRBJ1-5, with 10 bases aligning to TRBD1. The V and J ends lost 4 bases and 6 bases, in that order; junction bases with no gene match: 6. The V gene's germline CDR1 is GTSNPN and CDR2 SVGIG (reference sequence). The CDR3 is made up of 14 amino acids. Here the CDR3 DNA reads TGTGCCTGGAACCTTGGGACAGGGGTTCAGCCCCAGCATTTT. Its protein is CAWNLGTGVQPQHF.

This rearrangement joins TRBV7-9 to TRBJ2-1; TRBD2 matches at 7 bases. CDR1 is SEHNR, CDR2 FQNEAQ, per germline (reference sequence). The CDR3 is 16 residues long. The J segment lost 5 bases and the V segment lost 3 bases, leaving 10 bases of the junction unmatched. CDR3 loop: CASSFGAGVLDNEQFF. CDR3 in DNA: TGTGCCAGCAGCTTTGGGGCGGGAGTTCTGGACAATGAGCAGTTCTTC.

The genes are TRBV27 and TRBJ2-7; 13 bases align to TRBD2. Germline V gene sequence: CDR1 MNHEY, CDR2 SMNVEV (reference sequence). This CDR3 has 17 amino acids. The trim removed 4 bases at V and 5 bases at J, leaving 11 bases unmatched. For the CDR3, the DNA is TGTGCCAGCAGTTGGGGACTAGCGGGATCGGTCCCTAACGAGCAGTACTTC. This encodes CASSWGLAGSVPNEQYF.

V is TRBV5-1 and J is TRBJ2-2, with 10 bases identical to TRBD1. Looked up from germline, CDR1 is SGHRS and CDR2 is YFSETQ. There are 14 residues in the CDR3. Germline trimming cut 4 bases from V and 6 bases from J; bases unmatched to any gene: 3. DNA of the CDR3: TGCGCCAGCAGCCTGGGACAGGGGCCCGGGGAGCTGTTTTTT. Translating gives CASSLGQGPGELFF. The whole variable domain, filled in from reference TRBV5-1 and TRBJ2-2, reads KAGVTQTPRYLIKTRGQQVTLSCSPISGHRSVSWYQQTPGQGLQFLFEYFSETQRNKGNFPGRFSGRQFSNSRSEMNVSTLELGDSALYLCASSLGQGPGELFFGEGSRLTVL.

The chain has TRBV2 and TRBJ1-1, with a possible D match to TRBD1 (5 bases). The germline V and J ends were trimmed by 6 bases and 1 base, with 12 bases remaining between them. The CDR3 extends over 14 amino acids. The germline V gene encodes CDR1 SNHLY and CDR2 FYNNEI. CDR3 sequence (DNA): TGTGCCAGCAGAGACCAGGGACCGAACACTGAAGCTTTCTTT. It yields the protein CASRDQGPNTEAFF.

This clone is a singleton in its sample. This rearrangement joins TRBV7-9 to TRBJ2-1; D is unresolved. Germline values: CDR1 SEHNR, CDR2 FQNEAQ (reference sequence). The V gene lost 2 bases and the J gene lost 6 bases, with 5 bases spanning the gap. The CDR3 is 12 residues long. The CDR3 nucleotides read TGTGCCAGCAGCTTATCTGGCAATGAGCAGTTCTTC. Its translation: CASSLSGNEQFF. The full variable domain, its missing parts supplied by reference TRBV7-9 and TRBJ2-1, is DTGVSQNPRHKITKRGQNVTFRCDPISEHNRLYWYRQTLGQGPEFLTYFQNEAQLEKSRLLSDRFSAERPKGSFSTLEIQRTEQGDSAMYLCASSLSGNEQFFGPGTRLTVL.

CDR3 DNA: TGTGCCTGGAGGGCCCCATTGTACCAAGAGACCCAGTACTTC. As protein: CAWRAPLYQETQYF. The chain has TRBV30 and TRBJ2-5; D not certain. The germline V and J ends were trimmed by 3 bases and 0 bases, with 11 bases remaining between them. This CDR3 contains 14 residues. The V gene's germline CDR1 is GTSNPN and CDR2 SVGIG (reference sequence).

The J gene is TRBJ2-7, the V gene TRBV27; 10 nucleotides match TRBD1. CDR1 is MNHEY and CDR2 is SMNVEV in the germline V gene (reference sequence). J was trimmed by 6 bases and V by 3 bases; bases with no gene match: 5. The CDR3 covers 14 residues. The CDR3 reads CASSLGTGVGEQYF. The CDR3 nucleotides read TGTGCCAGCAGTTTGGGGACAGGGGTAGGCGAGCAGTACTTC.

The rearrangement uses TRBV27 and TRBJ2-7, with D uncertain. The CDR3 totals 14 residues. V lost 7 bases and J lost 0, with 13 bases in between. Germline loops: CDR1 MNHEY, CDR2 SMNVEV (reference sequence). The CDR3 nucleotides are TGTGCCAGCAAGAGTACTTCGGCCTCCTACGAGCAGTACTTC. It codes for CASKSTSASYEQYF.

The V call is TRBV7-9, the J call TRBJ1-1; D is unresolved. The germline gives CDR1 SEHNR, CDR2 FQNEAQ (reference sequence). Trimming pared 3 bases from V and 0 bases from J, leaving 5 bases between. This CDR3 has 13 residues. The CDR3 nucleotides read TGTGCCAGCAGCTTGGAGTTGAACACTGAAGCTTTCTTT. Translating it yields CASSLELNTEAFF.

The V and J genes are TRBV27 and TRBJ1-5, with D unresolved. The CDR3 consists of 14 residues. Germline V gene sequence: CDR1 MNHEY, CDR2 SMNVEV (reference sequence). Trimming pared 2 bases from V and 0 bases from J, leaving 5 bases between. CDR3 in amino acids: CASSLIYSNQPQHF. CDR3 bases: TGTGCCAGCAGTTTAATATATAGCAATCAGCCCCAGCATTTT.

CDR3 coding DNA: TGTGCCAGCAGCCCTAAAGGACTTCCGAACACTGAAGCTTTCTTT. Its protein product is CASSPKGLPNTEAFF. V is TRBV4-2 and J is TRBJ1-1; D gene unclear. This CDR3 is 15 amino acids long. Trimming took 4 bases from V and 1 from J, leaving 13 bases between them. Germline lookup yields CDR1 LGHNA and CDR2 YNFKEQ.

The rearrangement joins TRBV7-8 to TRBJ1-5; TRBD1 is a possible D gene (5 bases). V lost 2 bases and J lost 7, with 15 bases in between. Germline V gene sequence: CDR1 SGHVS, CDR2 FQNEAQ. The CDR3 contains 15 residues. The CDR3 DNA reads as TGTGCCAGCAGCTTACTTGCGGGGACCTACCAGCCCCAGCATTTT. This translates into CASSLLAGTYQPQHF.

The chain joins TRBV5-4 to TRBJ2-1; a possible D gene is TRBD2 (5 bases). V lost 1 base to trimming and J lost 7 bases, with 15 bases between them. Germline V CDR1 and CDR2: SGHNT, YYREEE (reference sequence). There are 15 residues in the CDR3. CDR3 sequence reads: CASSLPRYTGNEQFF. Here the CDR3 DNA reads TGTGCCAGCAGCTTGCCAAGATACACGGGGAATGAGCAGTTCTTC.

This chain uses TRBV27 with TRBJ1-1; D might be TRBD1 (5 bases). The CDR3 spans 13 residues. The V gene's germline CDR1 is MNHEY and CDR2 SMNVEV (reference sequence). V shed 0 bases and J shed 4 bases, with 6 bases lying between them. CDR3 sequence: CASSLSTATEAFF. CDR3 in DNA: TGTGCCAGCAGTTTATCGACAGCCACTGAAGCTTTCTTT.